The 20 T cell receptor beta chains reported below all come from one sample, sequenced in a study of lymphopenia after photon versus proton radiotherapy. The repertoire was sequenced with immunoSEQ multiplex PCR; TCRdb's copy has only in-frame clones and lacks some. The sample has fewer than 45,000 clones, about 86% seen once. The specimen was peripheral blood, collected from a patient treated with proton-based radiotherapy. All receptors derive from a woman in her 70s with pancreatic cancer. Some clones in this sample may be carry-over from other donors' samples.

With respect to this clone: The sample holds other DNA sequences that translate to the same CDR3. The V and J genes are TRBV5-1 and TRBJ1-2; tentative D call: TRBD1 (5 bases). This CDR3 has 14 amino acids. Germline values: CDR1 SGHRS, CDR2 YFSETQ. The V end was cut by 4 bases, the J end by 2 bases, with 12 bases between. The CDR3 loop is CASSPRDRNYGYTF. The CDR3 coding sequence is TGCGCCAGCAGCCCCCGGGACCGGAACTATGGCTACACCTTC. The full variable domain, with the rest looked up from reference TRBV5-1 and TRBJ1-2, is KAGVTQTPRYLIKTRGQQVTLSCSPISGHRSVSWYQQTPGQGLQFLFEYFSETQRNKGNFPGRFSGRQFSNSRSEMNVSTLELGDSALYLCASSPRDRNYGYTFGSGTRLTVV.

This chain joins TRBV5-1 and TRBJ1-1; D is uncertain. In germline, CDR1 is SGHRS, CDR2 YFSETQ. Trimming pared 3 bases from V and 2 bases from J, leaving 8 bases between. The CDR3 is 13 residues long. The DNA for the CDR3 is TGCGCCAGCAGCTATCAGGAAAACACTGAAGCTTTCTTT. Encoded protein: CASSYQENTEAFF.

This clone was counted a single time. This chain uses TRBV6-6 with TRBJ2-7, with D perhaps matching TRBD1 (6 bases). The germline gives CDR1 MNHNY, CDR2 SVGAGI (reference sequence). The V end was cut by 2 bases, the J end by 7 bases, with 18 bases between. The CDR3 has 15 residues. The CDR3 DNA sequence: TGTGCCAGCAGTTACCCGCTGGGACACTTAGGGGAGCAGTACTTC. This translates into CASSYPLGHLGEQYF.

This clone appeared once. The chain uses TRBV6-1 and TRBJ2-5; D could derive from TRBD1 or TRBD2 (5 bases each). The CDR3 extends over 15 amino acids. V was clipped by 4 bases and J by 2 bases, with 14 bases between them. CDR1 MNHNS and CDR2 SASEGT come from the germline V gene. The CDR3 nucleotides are TGTGCCAGCAGTGGGGACGGACTCCCACAAGAGACCCAGTACTTC. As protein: CASSGDGLPQETQYF.

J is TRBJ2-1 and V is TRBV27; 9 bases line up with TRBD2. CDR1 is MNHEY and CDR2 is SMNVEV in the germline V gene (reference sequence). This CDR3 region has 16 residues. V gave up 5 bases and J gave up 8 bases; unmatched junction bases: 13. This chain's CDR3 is CASSPPSDSGRHEQFF. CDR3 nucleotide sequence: TGTGCCAGCAGTCCCCCCTCGGATAGCGGGAGACATGAGCAGTTCTTC.

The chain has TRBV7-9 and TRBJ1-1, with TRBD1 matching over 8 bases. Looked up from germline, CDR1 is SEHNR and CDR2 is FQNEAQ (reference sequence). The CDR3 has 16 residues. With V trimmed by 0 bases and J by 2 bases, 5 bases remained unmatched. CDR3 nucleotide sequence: TGTGCCAGCAGCTTAGCAAGGGACAGGCCTAACACTGAAGCTTTCTTT. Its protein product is CASSLARDRPNTEAFF.

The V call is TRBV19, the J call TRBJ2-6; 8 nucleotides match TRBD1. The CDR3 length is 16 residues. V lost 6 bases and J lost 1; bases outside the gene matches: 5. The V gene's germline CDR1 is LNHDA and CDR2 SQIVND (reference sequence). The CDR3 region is CASSPRQGSGANVLTF. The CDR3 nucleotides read TGTGCCAGTAGCCCACGACAGGGGTCTGGGGCCAACGTCCTGACTTTC. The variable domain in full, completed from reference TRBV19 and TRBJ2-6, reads DGGITQSPKYLFRKEGQNVTLSCEQNLNHDAMYWYRQDPGQGLRLIYYSQIVNDFQKGDIAEGYSVSREKKESFPLTVTSAQKNPTAFYLCASSPRQGSGANVLTFGAGSRLTVL.

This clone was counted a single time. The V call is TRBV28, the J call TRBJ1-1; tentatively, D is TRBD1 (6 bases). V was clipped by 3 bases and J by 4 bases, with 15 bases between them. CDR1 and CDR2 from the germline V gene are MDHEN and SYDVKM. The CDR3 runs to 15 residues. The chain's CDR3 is CASSFQQGMFTEAFF. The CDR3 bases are TGTGCCAGCAGTTTCCAACAGGGAATGTTCACTGAAGCTTTCTTT. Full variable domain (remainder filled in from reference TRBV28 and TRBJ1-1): DVKVTQSSRYLVKRTGEKVFLECVQDMDHENMFWYRQDPGLGLRLIYFSYDVKMKEKGDIPEGYSVSREKKERFSLILESASTNQTSMYLCASSFQQGMFTEAFFGQGTRLTVV.

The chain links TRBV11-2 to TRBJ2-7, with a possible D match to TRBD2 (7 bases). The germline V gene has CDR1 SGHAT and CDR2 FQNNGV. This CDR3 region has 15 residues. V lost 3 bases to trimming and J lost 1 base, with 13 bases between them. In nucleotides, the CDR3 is TGTGCCAGCAGCTTGGGGCGGGGGCGATCCTACGAGCAGTACTTC. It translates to CASSLGRGRSYEQYF. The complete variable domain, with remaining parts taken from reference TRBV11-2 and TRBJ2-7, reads EAGVAQSPRYKIIEKRQSVAFWCNPISGHATLYWYQQILGQGPKLLIQFQNNGVVDDSQLPKDRFSAERLKGVDSTLKIQPAKLEDSAVYLCASSLGRGRSYEQYFGPGTRLTVT.

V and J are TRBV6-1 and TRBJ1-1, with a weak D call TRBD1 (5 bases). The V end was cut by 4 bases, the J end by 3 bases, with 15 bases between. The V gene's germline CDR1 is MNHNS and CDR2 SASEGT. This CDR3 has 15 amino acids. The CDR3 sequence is CASSVGRGLYTEAFF. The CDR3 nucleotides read TGTGCCAGCAGTGTCGGTAGGGGCCTATACACTGAAGCTTTCTTT.

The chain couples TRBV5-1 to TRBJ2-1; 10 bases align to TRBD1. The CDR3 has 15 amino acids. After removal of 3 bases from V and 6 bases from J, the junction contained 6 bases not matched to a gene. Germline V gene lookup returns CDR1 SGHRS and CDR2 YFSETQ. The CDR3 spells CASSSGQGGFNEQFF. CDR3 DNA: TGCGCCAGCAGCTCCGGACAGGGGGGGTTCAATGAGCAGTTCTTC.

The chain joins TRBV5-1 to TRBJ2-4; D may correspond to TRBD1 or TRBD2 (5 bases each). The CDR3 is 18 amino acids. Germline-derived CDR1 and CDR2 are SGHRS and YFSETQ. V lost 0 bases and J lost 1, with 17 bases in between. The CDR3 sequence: CASSLAGRGATAKNIQYF. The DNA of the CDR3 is TGCGCCAGCAGCTTGGCGGGTCGAGGGGCGACGGCCAAAAACATTCAGTACTTC.

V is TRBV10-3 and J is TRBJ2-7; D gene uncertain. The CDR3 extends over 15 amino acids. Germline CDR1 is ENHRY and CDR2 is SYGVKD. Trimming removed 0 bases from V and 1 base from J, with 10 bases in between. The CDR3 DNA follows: TGTGCCATCAGTGAGTCAGGAGACGCTTCCTACGAGCAGTACTTC. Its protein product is CAISESGDASYEQYF.

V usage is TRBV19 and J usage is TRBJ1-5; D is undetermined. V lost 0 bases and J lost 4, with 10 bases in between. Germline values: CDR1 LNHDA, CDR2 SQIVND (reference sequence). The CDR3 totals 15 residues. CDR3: CASSIDKWTNQPQHF. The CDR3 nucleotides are TGTGCCAGTAGTATAGATAAGTGGACGAATCAGCCCCAGCATTTT.

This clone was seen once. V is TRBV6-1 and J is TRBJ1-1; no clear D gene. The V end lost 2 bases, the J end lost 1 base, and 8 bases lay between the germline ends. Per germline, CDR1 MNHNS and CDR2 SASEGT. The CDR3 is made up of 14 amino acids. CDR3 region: CASSEQQKNTEAFF. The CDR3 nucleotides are TGTGCCAGCAGTGAACAGCAGAAGAACACTGAAGCTTTCTTT.

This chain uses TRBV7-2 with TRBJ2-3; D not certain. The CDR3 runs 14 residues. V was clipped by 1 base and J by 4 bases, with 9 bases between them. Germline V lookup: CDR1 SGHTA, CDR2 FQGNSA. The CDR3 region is CASSLDRVPDTQYF. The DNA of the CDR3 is TGTGCCAGCAGCTTAGATCGGGTCCCAGATACGCAGTATTTT.

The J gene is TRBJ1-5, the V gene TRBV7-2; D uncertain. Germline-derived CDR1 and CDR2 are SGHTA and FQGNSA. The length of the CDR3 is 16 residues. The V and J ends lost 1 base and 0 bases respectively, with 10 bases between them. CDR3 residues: CASSLGQPRSNQPQHF. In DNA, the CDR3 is TGTGCCAGCAGCTTAGGCCAGCCTCGTAGCAATCAGCCCCAGCATTTT.

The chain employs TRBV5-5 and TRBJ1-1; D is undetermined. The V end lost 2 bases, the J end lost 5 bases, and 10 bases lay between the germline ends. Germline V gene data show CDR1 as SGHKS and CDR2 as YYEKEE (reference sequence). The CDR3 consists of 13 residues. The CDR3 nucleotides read TGTGCCAGCAGCTTCGAGATGCGGACTGAAGCTTTCTTT. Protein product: CASSFEMRTEAFF. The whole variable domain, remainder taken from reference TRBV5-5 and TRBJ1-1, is DAGVTQSPTHLIKTRGQQVTLRCSPISGHKSVSWYQQVLGQGPQFIFQYYEKEERGRGNFPDRFSARQFPNYSSELNVNALLLGDSALYLCASSFEMRTEAFFGQGTRLTVV.

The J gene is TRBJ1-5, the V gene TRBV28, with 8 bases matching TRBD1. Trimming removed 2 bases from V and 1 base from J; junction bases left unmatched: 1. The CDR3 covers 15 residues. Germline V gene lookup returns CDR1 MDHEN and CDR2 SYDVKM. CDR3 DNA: TGTGCCAGCAGTTTAGGACAGGGCAGCAATCAGCCCCAGCATTTT. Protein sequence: CASSLGQGSNQPQHF.

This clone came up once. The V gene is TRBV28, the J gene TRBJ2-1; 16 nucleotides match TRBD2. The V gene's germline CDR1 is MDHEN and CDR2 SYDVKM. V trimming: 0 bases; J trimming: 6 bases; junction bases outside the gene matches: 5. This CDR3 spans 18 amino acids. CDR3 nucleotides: TGTGCCAGCAGTTTATGGGGGACTAGCGGGAGGGTCGGCAATGAGCAGTTCTTC. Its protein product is CASSLWGTSGRVGNEQFF.